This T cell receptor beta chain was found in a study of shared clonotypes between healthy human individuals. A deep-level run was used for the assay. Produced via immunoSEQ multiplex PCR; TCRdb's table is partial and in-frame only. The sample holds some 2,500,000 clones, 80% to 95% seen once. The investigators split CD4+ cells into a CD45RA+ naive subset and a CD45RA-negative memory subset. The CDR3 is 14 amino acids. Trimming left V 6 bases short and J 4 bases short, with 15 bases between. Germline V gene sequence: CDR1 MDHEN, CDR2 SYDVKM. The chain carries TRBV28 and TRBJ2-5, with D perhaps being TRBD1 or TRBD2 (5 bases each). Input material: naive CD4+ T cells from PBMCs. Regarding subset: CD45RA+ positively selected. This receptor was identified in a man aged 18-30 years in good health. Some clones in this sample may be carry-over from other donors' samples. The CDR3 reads CASSIPGTRETQYF. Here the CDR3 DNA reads TGTGCCAGCAGCATTCCCGGGACCAGAGAGACCCAGTACTTC.